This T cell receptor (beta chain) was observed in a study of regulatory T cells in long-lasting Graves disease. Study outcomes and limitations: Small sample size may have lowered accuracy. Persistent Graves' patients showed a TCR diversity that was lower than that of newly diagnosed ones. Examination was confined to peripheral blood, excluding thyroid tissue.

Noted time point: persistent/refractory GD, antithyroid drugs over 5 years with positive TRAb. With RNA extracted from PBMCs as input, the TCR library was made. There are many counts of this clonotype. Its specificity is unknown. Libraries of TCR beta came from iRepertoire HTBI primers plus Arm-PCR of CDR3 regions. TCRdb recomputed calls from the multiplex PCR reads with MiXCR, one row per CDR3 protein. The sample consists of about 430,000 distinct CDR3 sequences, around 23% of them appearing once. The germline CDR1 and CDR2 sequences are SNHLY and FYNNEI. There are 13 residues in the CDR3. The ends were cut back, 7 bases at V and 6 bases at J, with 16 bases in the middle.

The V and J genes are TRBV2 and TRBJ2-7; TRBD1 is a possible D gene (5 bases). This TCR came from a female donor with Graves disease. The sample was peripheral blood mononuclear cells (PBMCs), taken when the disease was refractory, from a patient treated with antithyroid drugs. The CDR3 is CASKTPRVLEQYF. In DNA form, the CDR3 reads TGTGCCAGCAAGACCCCCAGGGTCCTCGAGCAGTACTTC.